This T cell receptor (beta chain) was identified during a study of cytomegalovirus exposure and HLA in healthy donors. Both 60 Vbeta primers and 13 Jbeta primers went into the PCR. Profiled with immunoSEQ multiplex PCR; TCRdb holds only in-frame clones, not every one. Found here are under 200,000 clones, roughly 13% of them singletons; the top ten hold 7.8%. Study-wide points: Analysis was carried out at a later point, and it linked a missense DCLRE1C variant to TCR beta V- and J-gene trimming.

Nominal health characterized the donors when sampled, though unrecorded immune exposures were likely. Details on this clone: Its antigen is still unknown.

The germline gives CDR1 SGHNT, CDR2 YYREEE (reference sequence). Losses at the gene ends were 6 bases for V and 4 bases for J; bases not matched to a gene: 7. The length of the CDR3 is 15 residues. Sequencing was done on a sample of PBMCs. The chain joins TRBV5-4 to TRBJ2-3; 11 bases line up with TRBD2. The sequence derives from a man aged 50 to 59 in good health and CMV-seropositive. Written as DNA, the CDR3 is TGTGCCAGCAAGTTTATTAGCGGGGGGGCAGATACGCAGTATTTT. This codes for CASKFISGGADTQYF.